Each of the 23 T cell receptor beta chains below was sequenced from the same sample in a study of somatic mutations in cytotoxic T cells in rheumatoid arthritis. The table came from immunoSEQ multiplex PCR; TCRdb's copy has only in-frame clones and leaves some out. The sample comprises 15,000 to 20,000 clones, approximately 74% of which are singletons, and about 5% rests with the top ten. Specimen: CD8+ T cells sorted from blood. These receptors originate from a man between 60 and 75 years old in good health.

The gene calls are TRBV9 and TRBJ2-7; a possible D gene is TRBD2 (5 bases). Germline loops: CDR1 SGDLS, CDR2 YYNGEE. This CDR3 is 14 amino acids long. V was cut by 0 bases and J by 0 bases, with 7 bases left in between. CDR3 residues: CASSVGSGSYEQYF. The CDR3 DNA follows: TGTGCCAGCAGCGTAGGAAGCGGCTCCTACGAGCAGTACTTC.

The CDR3 bases are TGTGCCAGCAGCTCCCTAGCGGGGTCCACCGGGGAGCTGTTTTTT. Protein sequence: CASSSLAGSTGELFF. The V gene is TRBV7-3, the J gene TRBJ2-2, with TRBD2 identical over 9 bases. Germline CDR1 reads SGHTA; CDR2 reads FQGTGA. Trimming cost V 4 bases and J 4 bases; bases outside gene matches: 4. This CDR3 comprises 15 residues.

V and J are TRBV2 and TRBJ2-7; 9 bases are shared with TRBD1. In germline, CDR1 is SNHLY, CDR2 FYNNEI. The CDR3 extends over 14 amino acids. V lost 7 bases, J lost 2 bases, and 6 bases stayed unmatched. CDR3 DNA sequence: TGTGCCAGCAACTCTGGACAGGGGACCTACGAGCAGTACTTC. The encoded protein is CASNSGQGTYEQYF.

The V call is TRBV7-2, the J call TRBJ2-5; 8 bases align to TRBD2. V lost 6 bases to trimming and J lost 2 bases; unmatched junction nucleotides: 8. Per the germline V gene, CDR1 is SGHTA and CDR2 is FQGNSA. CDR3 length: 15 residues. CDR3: CASRPGAGAQETQYF. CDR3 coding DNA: TGTGCCAGCAGACCAGGAGCGGGGGCACAAGAGACCCAGTACTTC.

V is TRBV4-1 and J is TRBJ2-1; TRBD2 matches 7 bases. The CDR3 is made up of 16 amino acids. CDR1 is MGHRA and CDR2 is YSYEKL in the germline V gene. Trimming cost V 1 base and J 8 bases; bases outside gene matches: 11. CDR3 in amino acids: CASSQAWGGYLYEQFF. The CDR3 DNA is TGCGCCAGCAGCCAAGCTTGGGGGGGTTATTTGTATGAGCAGTTCTTC.

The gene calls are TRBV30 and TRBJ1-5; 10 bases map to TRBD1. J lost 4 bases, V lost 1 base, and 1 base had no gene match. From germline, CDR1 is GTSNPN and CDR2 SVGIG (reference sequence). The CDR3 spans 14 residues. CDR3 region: CAWSADRGNQPQHF. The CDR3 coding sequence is TGTGCCTGGAGTGCGGACAGGGGGAATCAGCCCCAGCATTTT.

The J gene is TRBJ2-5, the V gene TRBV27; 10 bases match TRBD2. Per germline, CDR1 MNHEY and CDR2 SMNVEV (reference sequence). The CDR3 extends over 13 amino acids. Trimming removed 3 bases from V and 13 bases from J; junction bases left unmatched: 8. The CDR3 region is CASSFTSGANSYF. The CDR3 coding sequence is TGTGCCAGCAGTTTCACTAGCGGGGCCAACTCGTACTTC.

In DNA form, the CDR3 reads TGTGCCAGCAGTTACTGGCGGGAGCACGGGGAGCTGTTTTTT. The encoded protein is CASSYWREHGELFF. V is TRBV6-6 and J is TRBJ2-2; 7 nucleotides line up with TRBD2. The CDR3 is made up of 14 amino acids. The J segment lost 7 bases and the V segment lost 1 base, leaving 3 bases of the junction unmatched. Germline CDR1 is MNHNY and CDR2 is SVGAGI (reference sequence).

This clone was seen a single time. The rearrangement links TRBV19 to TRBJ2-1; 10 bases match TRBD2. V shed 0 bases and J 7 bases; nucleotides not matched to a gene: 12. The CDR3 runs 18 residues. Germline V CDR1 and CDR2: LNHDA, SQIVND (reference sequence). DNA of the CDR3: TGTGCCAGTAGTATAGATCCTCCGTCTAGCGGGAGTTTGAATGAGCAGTTCTTC. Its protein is CASSIDPPSSGSLNEQFF.

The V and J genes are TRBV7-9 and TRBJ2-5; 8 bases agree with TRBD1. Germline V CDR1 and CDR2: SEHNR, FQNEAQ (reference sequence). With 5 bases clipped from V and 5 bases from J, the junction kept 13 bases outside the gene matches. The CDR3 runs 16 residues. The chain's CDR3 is CASSPSDRGRGETQYF. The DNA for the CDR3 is TGTGCCAGCAGCCCCAGTGACAGGGGAAGGGGTGAGACCCAGTACTTC.

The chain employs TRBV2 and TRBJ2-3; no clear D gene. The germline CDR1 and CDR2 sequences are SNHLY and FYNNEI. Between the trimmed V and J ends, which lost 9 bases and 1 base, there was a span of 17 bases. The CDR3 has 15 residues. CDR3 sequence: CASTLGVGGTDTQYF. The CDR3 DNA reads TGTGCCAGTACCCTAGGAGTCGGCGGCACAGATACGCAGTATTTT.

CDR3 bases: TGTGCCAGCAGCGAAGAGGGACTAGCTGGCAATGAGCAGTTCTTC. It is translated as CASSEEGLAGNEQFF. This chain uses TRBV7-6 with TRBJ2-1; 9 bases align to TRBD2. CDR1 and CDR2 (germline): SGHVS, FNYEAQ. The CDR3 length is 15 residues. With V trimmed by 5 bases and J by 6 bases, 8 bases remained unmatched.

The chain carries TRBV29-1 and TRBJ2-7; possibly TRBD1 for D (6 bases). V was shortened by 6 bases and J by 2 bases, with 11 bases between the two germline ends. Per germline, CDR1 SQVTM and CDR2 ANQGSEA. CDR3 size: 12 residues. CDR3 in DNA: TGCAGCGTCAAGACAGGAACCTACGAGCAGTACTTC. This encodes CSVKTGTYEQYF.

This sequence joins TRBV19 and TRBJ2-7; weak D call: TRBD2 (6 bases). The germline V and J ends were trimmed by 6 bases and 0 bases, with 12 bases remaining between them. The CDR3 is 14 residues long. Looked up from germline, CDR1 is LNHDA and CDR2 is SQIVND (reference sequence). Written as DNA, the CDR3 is TGTGCCAGTAGGGTAGCGGATAGCTCCTACGAGCAGTACTTC. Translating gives CASRVADSSYEQYF. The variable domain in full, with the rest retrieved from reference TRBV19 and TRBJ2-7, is DGGITQSPKYLFRKEGQNVTLSCEQNLNHDAMYWYRQDPGQGLRLIYYSQIVNDFQKGDIAEGYSVSREKKESFPLTVTSAQKNPTAFYLCASRVADSSYEQYFGPGTRLTVT.

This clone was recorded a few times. CDR3 loop: CASSLAWAGAYTF. Written as DNA, the CDR3 is TGTGCCAGCAGCTTAGCGTGGGCCGGTGCCTACACCTTC. The genes are TRBV7-9 and TRBJ1-2; no firm D call. Germline assignment: CDR1 SEHNR and CDR2 FQNEAQ (reference sequence). The CDR3 length is 13 residues. Trimming removed 0 bases at V and 10 bases at J, with 12 bases between.

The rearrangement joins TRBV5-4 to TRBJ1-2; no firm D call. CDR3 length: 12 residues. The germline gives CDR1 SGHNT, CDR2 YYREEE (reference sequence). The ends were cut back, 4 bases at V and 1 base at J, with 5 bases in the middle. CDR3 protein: CASSTNNYGYTF. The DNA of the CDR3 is TGTGCCAGCAGCACTAATAACTATGGCTACACCTTC. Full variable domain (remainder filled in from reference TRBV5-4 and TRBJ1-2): ETGVTQSPTHLIKTRGQQVTLRCSSQSGHNTVSWYQQALGQGPQFIFQYYREEENGRGNFPPRFSGLQFPNYSSELNVNALELDDSALYLCASSTNNYGYTFGSGTRLTVV.

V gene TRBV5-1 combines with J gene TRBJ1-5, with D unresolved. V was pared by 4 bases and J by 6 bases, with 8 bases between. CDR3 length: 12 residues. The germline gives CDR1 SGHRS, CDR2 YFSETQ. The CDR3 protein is CASSQDGQPQHF. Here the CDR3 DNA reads TGCGCCAGCAGCCAGGATGGTCAGCCCCAGCATTTT.

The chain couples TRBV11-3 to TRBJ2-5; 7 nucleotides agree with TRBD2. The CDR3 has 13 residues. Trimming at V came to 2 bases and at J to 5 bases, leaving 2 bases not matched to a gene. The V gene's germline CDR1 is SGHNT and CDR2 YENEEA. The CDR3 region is CASSLSGGETQYF. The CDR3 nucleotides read TGTGCCAGCAGCTTATCGGGGGGTGAGACCCAGTACTTC.

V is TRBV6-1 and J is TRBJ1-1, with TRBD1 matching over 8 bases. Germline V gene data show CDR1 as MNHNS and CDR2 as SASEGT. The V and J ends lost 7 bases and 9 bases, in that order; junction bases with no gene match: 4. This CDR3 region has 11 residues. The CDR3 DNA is TGTGCCAGCATAAGGACAGGGAAAGCTTTCTTT. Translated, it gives CASIRTGKAFF.

The CDR3 is CASSWETSYNEQFF. The CDR3 coding sequence is TGTGCCAGCAGTTGGGAGACCTCCTACAATGAGCAGTTCTTC. The gene calls are TRBV5-6 and TRBJ2-1; TRBD2 is a possible D gene (5 bases). V was trimmed by 5 bases and J by 0 bases, leaving 9 bases between them. This CDR3 contains 14 residues. Germline V CDR1 and CDR2: SGHDT, YYEEEE.

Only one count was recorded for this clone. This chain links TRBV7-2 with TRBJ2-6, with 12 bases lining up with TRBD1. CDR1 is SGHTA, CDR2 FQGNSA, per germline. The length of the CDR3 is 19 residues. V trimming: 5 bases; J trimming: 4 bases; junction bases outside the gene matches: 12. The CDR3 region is CASSPWVGTGGAGANVLTF. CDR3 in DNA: TGTGCCAGCAGCCCCTGGGTAGGGACAGGGGGCGCCGGGGCCAACGTCCTGACTTTC.

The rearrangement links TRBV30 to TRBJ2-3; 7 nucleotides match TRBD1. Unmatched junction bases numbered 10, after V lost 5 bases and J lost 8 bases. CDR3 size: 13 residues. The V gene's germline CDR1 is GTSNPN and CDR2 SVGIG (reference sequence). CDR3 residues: CAWGGQSGGTQYF. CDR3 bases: TGTGCCTGGGGGGGACAATCAGGGGGTACGCAGTATTTT.

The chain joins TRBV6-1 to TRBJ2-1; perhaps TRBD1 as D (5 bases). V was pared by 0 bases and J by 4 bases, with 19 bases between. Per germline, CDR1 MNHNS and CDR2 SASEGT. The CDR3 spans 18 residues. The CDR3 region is CASSEAGPKGWVYNEQFF. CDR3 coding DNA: TGTGCCAGCAGTGAAGCCGGTCCCAAGGGGTGGGTTTACAATGAGCAGTTCTTC.